The next 14 T cell receptor beta chains were all read from a single sample in a study of T cells in Graves' hyperthyroidism and ophthalmopathy. What was amplified from RNA transcripts were TCR beta CDR3 regions. Primed by the HTBI set, a first-round RT-PCR was run on the TCR CDR3. TCRdb recomputed calls from the multiplex PCR reads with MiXCR, one row per CDR3 protein. Among around 250,000 distinct CDR3 sequences listed, 16% were seen once. Source material: blood. These receptors came from a young woman with Graves' ophthalmopathy.

This clonotype was recorded at least ten times. The CDR3 sequence is CASSLSGGPTDTQYF. In DNA form, the CDR3 reads TGTGCCAGCAGCCTCTCAGGGGGACCCACAGATACGCAGTATTTT. This sequence joins TRBV3-1 and TRBJ2-3; 7 bases are a match to TRBD1. CDR1 and CDR2 from the germline V gene are LGHDT and YNNKEL (reference sequence). V trimming: 4 bases; J trimming: 2 bases; junction bases outside the gene matches: 6. This CDR3 has 15 amino acids.

This clonotype was detected ten times or more. J is TRBJ1-1 and V is TRBV20-1; D gene uncertain. V lost 0 bases to trimming and J lost 6 bases, with 11 bases between them. The CDR3 covers 13 residues. CDR1 is DFQATT, CDR2 SNEGSKA, per germline (reference sequence). CDR3 protein: CSARDRGRAEAFF. CDR3 bases: TGCAGTGCTAGAGATCGGGGTCGCGCTGAAGCTTTCTTT.

This clonotype turned up a few times. The rearrangement links TRBV20-1 to TRBJ1-6; D unclear. V shed 1 base and J shed 2 bases, with 12 bases lying between them. Germline V gene lookup returns CDR1 DFQATT and CDR2 SNEGSKA (reference sequence). This CDR3 is built from 16 residues. Here the CDR3 reads CSARGELLTYNSPLHF. The CDR3 nucleotides are TGCAGTGCTAGAGGCGAACTACTGACCTATAATTCACCCCTCCACTTT.

The chain uses TRBV28 and TRBJ2-7, with 8 bases aligning to TRBD2. This CDR3 is 14 amino acids long. Trimming at V came to 7 bases and at J to 0 bases, leaving 5 bases not matched to a gene. CDR1 is MDHEN and CDR2 is SYDVKM in the germline V gene. The CDR3 is CASIGSGSSYEQYF. The CDR3 nucleotides are TGTGCCAGCATTGGCAGCGGGAGCTCCTACGAGCAGTACTTC.

This clonotype was detected many times. V usage is TRBV5-8 and J usage is TRBJ1-1; D unclear. CDR3 size: 15 residues. Trimming stripped 4 bases from V and 1 base from J, with 14 bases between. Germline-derived CDR1 and CDR2 are SGHTS and YDEGEE. CDR3 nucleotide sequence: TGTGCCAGCAGCCTACCGGTGGATCCGAACACTGAAGCTTTCTTT. It is translated as CASSLPVDPNTEAFF. The complete variable domain, with remaining parts taken from reference TRBV5-8 and TRBJ1-1, reads EAGVTQSPTHLIKTRGQQATLRCSPISGHTSVYWYQQALGLGLQFLLWYDEGEERNRGNFPPRFSGRQFPNYSSELNVNALELEDSALYLCASSLPVDPNTEAFFGQGTRLTVV.

The V gene is TRBV19, the J gene TRBJ2-7; TRBD1 matches at 12 bases. J gave up 5 bases and V 6 bases, and 5 bases lay outside the gene matches. The CDR3 covers 14 residues. Germline CDR1 and CDR2: LNHDA and SQIVND (reference sequence). CDR3 amino acids: CASSDGTGGDEQYF. CDR3 DNA sequence: TGTGCCAGTAGCGATGGGACAGGGGGCGACGAGCAGTACTTC.

On this clonotype itself: Possible read error: a much larger clone is one base away. The chain employs TRBV19 and TRBJ1-1; 7 bases line up with TRBD1. J was trimmed by 1 base and V by 2 bases; bases with no gene match: 4. Germline CDR1 and CDR2: LNHDA and SQIVND (reference sequence). The CDR3 is 15 residues long. For the CDR3, the DNA is TGTGCCAGTAGTATATCCGGGACAGAGAACACTGAAGCTTTCTTT. It is translated as CASSISGTENTEAFF.

This clonotype was counted ten times or more. The chain links TRBV19 to TRBJ2-2, with a weak D call TRBD1 (5 bases). The germline V gene has CDR1 LNHDA and CDR2 SQIVND (reference sequence). With 3 bases removed from V and 5 bases from J, the gap between germline ends came to 19 bases. CDR3 length: 17 residues. In DNA form, the CDR3 reads TGTGCCAGTAGTATCTTAAGTCGGACATCCAAAACCGGGGAGCTGTTTTTT. This encodes CASSILSRTSKTGELFF.

There are many counts of this clonotype. The rearrangement links TRBV24-1 to TRBJ1-2, with D unclear. Germline CDR1 reads KGHDR; CDR2 reads SFDVKD. V lost 2 bases, J lost 2 bases, and 14 bases lay in between. This CDR3 has 16 amino acids. The CDR3 bases are TGTGCCACCAGTGATTCCAGACTCGTGGGGAACTATGGCTACACCTTC. It is translated as CATSDSRLVGNYGYTF.

There are a few counts of this clonotype. This chain links TRBV4-2 with TRBJ2-1; D is unclear. The CDR3 consists of 14 residues. Germline V gene lookup returns CDR1 LGHNA and CDR2 YNFKEQ. The V end lost 0 bases, the J end lost 8 bases, and 11 bases lay between the germline ends. The CDR3 DNA reads TGTGCCAGCAGCCAAGAAATCGGGTACGATGAGCAGTTCTTC. The encoded protein is CASSQEIGYDEQFF.

This clonotype was observed at least ten times. The rearrangement joins TRBV7-2 to TRBJ2-3, with D perhaps matching TRBD2 (5 bases). The CDR3 spans 14 residues. Trimming took off 3 bases at V and 6 bases at J, with 13 bases between the two ends. From germline, CDR1 is SGHTA and CDR2 FQGNSA. The CDR3 coding sequence is TGTGCCAGCAGCTTCGCTCTAGCCTTGGATACGCAGTATTTT. It encodes CASSFALALDTQYF.

This chain links TRBV28 with TRBJ2-7; D possibly uses TRBD1 or TRBD2 (5 bases each). Germline loops: CDR1 MDHEN, CDR2 SYDVKM. This CDR3 is built from 14 residues. Trimming stripped 7 bases from V and 0 bases from J, with 13 bases between. The CDR3: CASNLGPISYEQYF. CDR3 sequence (DNA): TGTGCCAGCAACCTGGGACCCATCTCCTACGAGCAGTACTTC.

The chain employs TRBV13 and TRBJ2-5; 16 positions match TRBD2. V shed 5 bases, J shed 4 bases, and the junction held 4 bases outside the gene matches. Germline V gene lookup returns CDR1 PRHDT and CDR2 FYEKMQ (reference sequence). CDR3 length equals 16 residues. CDR3 residues: CASSLGLAGGPETQYF. DNA of the CDR3: TGTGCCAGCAGCCTGGGACTAGCGGGGGGGCCAGAGACCCAGTACTTC.

This clonotype was detected many times. This chain connects TRBV27 to TRBJ2-2; perhaps TRBD2 as D (6 bases). The V gene lost 5 bases and the J gene lost 5 bases, with 9 bases spanning the gap. The CDR3 contains 13 residues. Germline values: CDR1 MNHEY, CDR2 SMNVEV (reference sequence). Here the CDR3 DNA reads TGTGCCAGCAGTCCCCGGGGGACCGGGGAGCTGTTTTTT. It is translated as CASSPRGTGELFF.